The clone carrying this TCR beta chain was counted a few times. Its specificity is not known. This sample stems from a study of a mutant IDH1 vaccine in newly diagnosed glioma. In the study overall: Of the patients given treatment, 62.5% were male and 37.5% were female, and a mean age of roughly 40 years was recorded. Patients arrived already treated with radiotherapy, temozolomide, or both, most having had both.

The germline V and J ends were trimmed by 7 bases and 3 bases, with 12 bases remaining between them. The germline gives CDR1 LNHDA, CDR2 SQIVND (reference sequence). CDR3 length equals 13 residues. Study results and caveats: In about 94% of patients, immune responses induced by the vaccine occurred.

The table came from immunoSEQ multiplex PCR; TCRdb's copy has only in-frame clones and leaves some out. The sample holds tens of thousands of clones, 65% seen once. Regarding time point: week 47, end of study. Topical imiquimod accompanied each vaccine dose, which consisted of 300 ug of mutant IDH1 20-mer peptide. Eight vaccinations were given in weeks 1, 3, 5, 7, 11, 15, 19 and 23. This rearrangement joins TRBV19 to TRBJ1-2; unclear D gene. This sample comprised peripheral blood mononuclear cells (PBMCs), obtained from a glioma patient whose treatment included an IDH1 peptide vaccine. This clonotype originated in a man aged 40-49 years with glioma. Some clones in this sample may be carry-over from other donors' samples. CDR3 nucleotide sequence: TGTGCCAGTAACGGCAGGATGGACTATGGCTACACCTTC. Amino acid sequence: CASNGRMDYGYTF.